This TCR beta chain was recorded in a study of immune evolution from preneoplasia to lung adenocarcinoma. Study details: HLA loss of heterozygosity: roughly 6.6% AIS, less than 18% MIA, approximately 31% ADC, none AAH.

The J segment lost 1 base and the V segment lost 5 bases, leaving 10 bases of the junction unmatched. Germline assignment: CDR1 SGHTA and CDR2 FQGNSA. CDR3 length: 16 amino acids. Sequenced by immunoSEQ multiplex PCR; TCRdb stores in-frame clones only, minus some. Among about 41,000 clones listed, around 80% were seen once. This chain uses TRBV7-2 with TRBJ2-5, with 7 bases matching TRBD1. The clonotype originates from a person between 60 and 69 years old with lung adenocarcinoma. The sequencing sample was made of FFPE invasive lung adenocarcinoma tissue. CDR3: CASSLRGQSLQETQYF. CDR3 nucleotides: TGTGCCAGCAGCCTAAGGGGACAGTCTCTCCAAGAGACCCAGTACTTC.